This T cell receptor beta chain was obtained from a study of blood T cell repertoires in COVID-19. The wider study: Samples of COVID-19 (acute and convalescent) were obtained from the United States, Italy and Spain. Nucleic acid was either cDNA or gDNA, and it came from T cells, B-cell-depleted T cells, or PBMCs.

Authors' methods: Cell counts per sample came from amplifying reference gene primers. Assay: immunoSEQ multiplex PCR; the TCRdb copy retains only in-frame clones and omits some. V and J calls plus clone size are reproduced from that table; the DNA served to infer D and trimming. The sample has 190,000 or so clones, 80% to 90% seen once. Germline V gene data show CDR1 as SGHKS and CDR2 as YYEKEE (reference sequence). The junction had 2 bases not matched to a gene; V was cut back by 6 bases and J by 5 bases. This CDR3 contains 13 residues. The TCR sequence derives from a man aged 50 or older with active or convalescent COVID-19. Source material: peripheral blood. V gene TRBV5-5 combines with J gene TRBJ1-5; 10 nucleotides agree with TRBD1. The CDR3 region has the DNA TGTGCCAGCACCGGGACAGGGGATCAGCCCCAGCATTTT. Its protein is CASTGTGDQPQHF.